These T cell receptor beta chains were read from a single sample in a study of blood T cell repertoires in COVID-19. Repertoires were generated with immunoSEQ multiplex PCR, while TCRdb's copy carries only in-frame clones and drops some. Of more than 300,000 clones listed, approximately 87% were seen once; the top ten hold approximately 1.9%. Sequences were obtained from PBMCs or T cells enriched from blood (not recorded which). These receptors came from a man aged 40-49 years in a cohort exposed to, infected with or recovered from COVID-19 (not recorded which). Each CDR3 is given with its conserved first and last residue. D genes are given only for firm matches. Part of the rows lack a size; the others show once, few, many or a class for expanded clones.

V: TRBV21-1
D: NA
J: TRBJ1-2
size: NA
DNA: TGTGCCAGCATCCAGGGGCGGAGTGGCTACACCTTC
CDR3: CASIQGRSGYTF

V: TRBV9
D: NA
J: TRBJ2-6
size: NA
DNA: TGTGCCAGCAGCCCCCTATCACCCGCTTCTGGGGCCAACGTCCTGACTTTC
CDR3: CASSPLSPASGANVLTF

V: TRBV30
D: TRBD2
J: TRBJ2-2
size: NA
DNA: TGTGCCTGGAGTGTACTCCGGACTAGCGGGAGGGCAAACACCGGGGAGCTGTTTTTT
CDR3: CAWSVLRTSGRANTGELFF

V: TRBV30
D: NA
J: TRBJ2-7
size: NA
DNA: TGTGCCTCCGGTGTCGGGGGAGCCTACGAGCAGTACTTC
CDR3: CASGVGGAYEQYF

V: TRBV5-1
D: NA
J: TRBJ1-1
size: NA
DNA: TGCGCCAGCAGCTTGGATCACAGACGCACTGAAGCTTTCTTT
CDR3: CASSLDHRRTEAFF

V: TRBV19
D: TRBD1
J: TRBJ1-5
size: NA
DNA: TGTGCCAGTACCCCCGGACAGGGTGGTCAGCCCCAGCATTTT
CDR3: CASTPGQGGQPQHF

V: TRBV3-1/TRBV3-2
D: TRBD2
J: TRBJ2-1
size: NA
DNA: TGTGCCAGCAGCCACCACGGGACTAGCGGCAATGAGCAGTTCTTC
CDR3: CASSHHGTSGNEQFF

V: TRBV27
D: NA
J: TRBJ1-5
size: NA
DNA: TGTGCCAGCAAACCGACAGGAGAGAATCAGCCCCAGCATTTT
CDR3: CASKPTGENQPQHF

V: TRBV7-6
D: TRBD2
J: TRBJ2-5
size: NA
DNA: TGTGCCAGCAGCCGACTTGGCGGGAGGGTTGAGACCCAGTACTTC
CDR3: CASSRLGGRVETQYF

V: TRBV5-8
D: NA
J: TRBJ1-6
size: once
DNA: TGTGCCAGCAGCTTTCGGGGTGATAATTCACCCCTCCACTTT
CDR3: CASSFRGDNSPLHF

V: TRBV19
D: TRBD2
J: TRBJ2-1
size: NA
DNA: TGTGCCAGTAGTAGGACTAGTGTTGAGAATGAGCAGTTCTTC
CDR3: CASSRTSVENEQFF

V: TRBV3-1/TRBV3-2
D: NA
J: TRBJ2-2
size: NA
DNA: TGTGCCAGCAGCCTACTTACCGGGGAGCTGTTTTTT
CDR3: CASSLLTGELFF

V: TRBV7-6
D: TRBD1
J: TRBJ1-4
size: NA
DNA: TGTGCCAGCAGCCTTCGGACAGGGGGAGCAACTAATGAAAAACTGTTTTTT
CDR3: CASSLRTGGATNEKLFF

V: TRBV5-1
D: TRBD1
J: TRBJ2-6
size: NA
DNA: TGCGCCAGCAGCCCCACAGGGGGTGGGGCCAACGTCCTGACTTTC
CDR3: CASSPTGGGANVLTF

V: TRBV7-2
D: TRBD1
J: TRBJ1-2
size: NA
DNA: TGTGCCAGCAGCGCCCGACAGGGGAGCTATGGCTACACCTTC
CDR3: CASSARQGSYGYTF

V: TRBV11-2
D: TRBD2
J: TRBJ2-3
size: few
DNA: TGTGCCAGCAGACAGAGCGGGGCTATGGGGGCAGATACGCAGTATTTT
CDR3: CASRQSGAMGADTQYF

V: TRBV11-2
D: TRBD1
J: TRBJ2-1
size: NA
DNA: TGTGCCAGCAGCTCCCAACACACAGGGGGCGGTGAGCAGTTCTTC
CDR3: CASSSQHTGGGEQFF

V: TRBV6-5
D: NA
J: TRBJ2-3
size: NA
DNA: TGTGCCAGCAAGATAAAGGGGGGGCCAGATACGCAGTATTTT
CDR3: CASKIKGGPDTQYF

V: TRBV4-1
D: NA
J: TRBJ1-2
size: NA
DNA: TGCGCCAGCAGCCAAGAAGAGGGCGGGTATGGCTACACCTTC
CDR3: CASSQEEGGYGYTF

V: TRBV3-1/TRBV3-2
D: NA
J: TRBJ2-2
size: NA
DNA: TGTGCCAGCAGCCAATCTGGGGCAGGAAAAAACACCGGGGAGCTGTTTTTT
CDR3: CASSQSGAGKNTGELFF

V: TRBV7-2
D: NA
J: TRBJ1-2
size: NA
DNA: TGTGCCAGCAGCTTTCGGAACTATGGCTACACCTTC
CDR3: CASSFRNYGYTF

V: TRBV3-1/TRBV3-2
D: TRBD1
J: TRBJ2-7
size: few
DNA: TGTGCCAGCAGCCCCAGGGGGCGCGAGCAGTACTTC
CDR3: CASSPRGREQYF

V: TRBV6-5
D: TRBD1
J: TRBJ1-6
size: NA
DNA: TGTGCCAGCAGCACAGGGGGTTCACCCCTCCACTTT
CDR3: CASSTGGSPLHF

V: TRBV14
D: TRBD2
J: TRBJ2-1
size: NA
DNA: TGTGCCAGCAGCCAACTAGGACTAGCGAGCTACAATGAGCAGTTCTTC
CDR3: CASSQLGLASYNEQFF

V: TRBV19
D: NA
J: TRBJ2-7
size: few
DNA: TGTGCCAGTAGTATCGGAGTCCCGGGGACTTACGAGCAGTACTTC
CDR3: CASSIGVPGTYEQYF

V: TRBV28
D: NA
J: TRBJ2-6
size: NA
DNA: TGTGCCAGCACCACCGGTGGGGCCAACGTCCTGACTTTC
CDR3: CASTTGGANVLTF

V: TRBV3-1/TRBV3-2
D: NA
J: TRBJ2-7
size: once
DNA: TGTGCCAGCAGCCAAGTGCTCAGGCAGCTCTACGAGCAGTACTTC
CDR3: CASSQVLRQLYEQYF

V: TRBV7-9
D: NA
J: TRBJ1-2
size: NA
DNA: TGTGCCAGCAGCTTTTCGGGATCCTCGGATGGCTACACCTTC
CDR3: CASSFSGSSDGYTF

V: TRBV6-1
D: TRBD1
J: TRBJ2-4
size: NA
DNA: TGTGCCACCCTAGACAGGGCAATAGCCAAAAACATTCAGTACTTC
CDR3: CATLDRAIAKNIQYF

V: TRBV11-2
D: TRBD2
J: TRBJ2-3
size: few
DNA: TGTGCCAGCAGGTCCTTTAGCGGGTCTGGCACAGATACGCAGTATTTT
CDR3: CASRSFSGSGTDTQYF

V: TRBV5-1
D: TRBD1
J: TRBJ1-2
size: NA
DNA: TGCGCCAGCAGCTTGGGGACAGGCTCCTATGGCTACACCTTC
CDR3: CASSLGTGSYGYTF

V: TRBV2
D: NA
J: TRBJ2-7
size: NA
DNA: TGTGCCAGCAGTGATCGGTACGAGCAGTACTTC
CDR3: CASSDRYEQYF

V: TRBV11-1
D: TRBD2
J: TRBJ2-5
size: NA
DNA: TGTGCCAGCAGCTTAACCCTAGCGGGAGGACGAGAGACCCAGTACTTC
CDR3: CASSLTLAGGRETQYF

V: TRBV5-1
D: TRBD2
J: TRBJ2-3
size: NA
DNA: TGCGCCAGCAGCTTGGTATTAGCGGGCAGCACAGATACGCAGTATTTT
CDR3: CASSLVLAGSTDTQYF

V: TRBV28
D: NA
J: TRBJ2-6
size: NA
DNA: TGTGCCAGCAGTGTACAGGGCTTTTTCTCTGGGGCCAACGTCCTGACTTTC
CDR3: CASSVQGFFSGANVLTF

V: TRBV11-3
D: NA
J: TRBJ2-2
size: NA
DNA: TGTGCCAGCAGCTTAGGAGGCCAAGCGGGCTACGGGGAGCTGTTTTTT
CDR3: CASSLGGQAGYGELFF

V: TRBV9
D: TRBD2
J: TRBJ2-1
size: NA
DNA: TGTGCCAGCAGCGTAGAAGAAGGTCCGACTAGCTTCGAGTTCTTC
CDR3: CASSVEEGPTSFEFF

V: TRBV2
D: NA
J: TRBJ2-1
size: NA
DNA: TGTGCCACCTTTGGCCGGGACTCCTCCTACAATGAGCAGTTCTTC
CDR3: CATFGRDSSYNEQFF

V: TRBV6-5
D: NA
J: TRBJ2-2
size: once
DNA: TGTGCCAGCACCGCGGGTCCCGGGGAGCTGTTTTTT
CDR3: CASTAGPGELFF

V: TRBV11-3
D: TRBD2
J: TRBJ2-1
size: once
DNA: TGTGCCAGCAGCCCGGCGGGAGGGGTCATAAATGAGCAGTTCTTC
CDR3: CASSPAGGVINEQFF

V: TRBV5-5
D: TRBD2
J: TRBJ2-7
size: NA
DNA: TGTGCCAGCAGCTTGGGGTCTAGCGGTTCCTACGAGCAGTACTTC
CDR3: CASSLGSSGSYEQYF

V: TRBV10-1
D: TRBD1
J: TRBJ1-1
size: NA
DNA: TGCGCCAGCCCCCCGGGACAGGGCCGACTGAAAGCTTTCTTT
CDR3: CASPPGQGRLKAFF

V: TRBV11-3
D: NA
J: TRBJ1-1
size: NA
DNA: TGTGCCAGCAGCTTGGGCAGGAACACTGAAGCTTTCTTT
CDR3: CASSLGRNTEAFF

V: TRBV5-1
D: NA
J: TRBJ2-1
size: NA
DNA: TGCGCCAGCAGCTTGGAGTACCGCGACAATGAGCAGTTCTTC
CDR3: CASSLEYRDNEQFF

V: TRBV19
D: NA
J: TRBJ2-3
size: NA
DNA: TGTGCCAGTTCCTCATCGGCGGGTATCACAGATACGCAGTATTTT
CDR3: CASSSSAGITDTQYF

V: TRBV18
D: NA
J: TRBJ1-1
size: NA
DNA: TGTGCCAGCTCACCACCCAGGGCAGGGCCGAACACTGAAGCTTTCTTT
CDR3: CASSPPRAGPNTEAFF